This T cell receptor beta chain was recorded in a study of T cells after yellow fever vaccination. Study-wide points: Once the booster was given, most primary-vaccination clones reappeared, at roughly 96% for CD4 and approximately 88% for CD8. It was a weaker secondary response, yet one that peaked faster, at day 5 versus 15.

This clonotype occurred a few times. Its cognate antigen is unknown. The CDR3 length is 14 residues. The germline CDR1 and CDR2 sequences are SQVTM and ANQGSEA. The J segment lost 1 base and the V segment lost 8 bases, leaving 6 bases of the junction unmatched. The authors made TCR cDNA by 5'RACE template switching, adding a universal primer site and UMIs. MiXCR, run by TCRdb on the 5' RACE reads, gives a single entry per CDR3 protein. Of a few hundred thousand distinct CDR3 sequences in the sample, about 17% were seen once. The material was PBMCs, obtained before the yellow fever booster vaccination. This clonotype was obtained from a man between 18 and 35 years old who received the YFV17D yellow fever vaccine. This chain links TRBV29-1 with TRBJ1-3; TRBD1 matches 9 bases. CDR3 nucleotides: TGCAGCATCACAGGGGGCGCGTCTGGAAACACCATATATTTT. Amino acid sequence: CSITGGASGNTIYF.